This T cell receptor (beta chain) comes out of a study of T cells after yellow fever vaccination. At the level of the study: In the case of low-cell-number fractions, SMART-Seq v4 Ultra Low Input was used for preparation.

Germline values: CDR1 GTSNPN, CDR2 SVGIG (reference sequence). V gave up 1 base and J gave up 5 bases, with 8 bases separating them. The CDR3 covers 12 residues. 5'RACE template switching generated TCR cDNA, adding a universal primer site and UMIs. MiXCR, applied by TCRdb to the 5' RACE reads, yields one record per CDR3 protein. The sample consists of 230,000 or so distinct CDR3 sequences, about 3.5% of them appearing once. This receptor was obtained from a man between 18 and 35 years old who received the YFV17D yellow fever vaccine. Sequenced here: PBMCs, sampled 15 days after the yellow fever booster vaccination. The V gene is TRBV30, the J gene TRBJ1-1; no clear D. The CDR3 here is CAWSDRPTEAFF. In DNA, the CDR3 is TGTGCCTGGAGTGACAGACCGACTGAAGCTTTCTTT.